The clone carrying this T cell receptor beta chain was observed a few times. Its specificity is unknown. Every immunoSEQ plate was one replicate of a subset's evenly spread DNA. The repertoire was sequenced with immunoSEQ multiplex PCR; TCRdb's copy has only in-frame clones and lacks some. Here the sample spans about 1 million clones, 65% to 80% being singletons. These data belong to a study of shared clonotypes between healthy human individuals. Study-wide points: Estimated clonotype richness was generally higher in naive than memory subsets.

This receptor was identified in a man younger than 30 in good health. The sequencing sample was made of memory CD4+ T cells sorted from blood. Subset: CD45RA-negative fraction.

The CDR3 sequence: CASGWSRAGGPRNEQFF. The CDR3 region has the DNA TGTGCTAGTGGTTGGTCTCGGGCGGGAGGGCCTCGGAATGAGCAGTTCTTC. The rearrangement joins TRBV12-5 to TRBJ2-1, with 9 bases identical to TRBD2. Germline V gives CDR1 LGHNT, CDR2 FRNRAP. This CDR3 comprises 17 residues. V shed 4 bases, J shed 7 bases, and the junction held 14 bases outside the gene matches.